The clone carrying this TCR beta chain has at least ten counts. The CDR3 length is 14 residues. Looked up from germline, CDR1 is LGHNA and CDR2 is YSLEER. Trimming removed 4 bases at V and 4 bases at J, with 14 bases between. Via MiXCR, TCRdb re-called the RT-PCR reads, giving one row per CDR3 protein. The sample records more than 550,000 distinct CDR3 sequences, 13% to 15% being singletons. The source of this sequence is a female donor in good health, serving as a healthy control. The specimen sequenced was memory CD4+ T cells from blood. This chain joins TRBV4-3 and TRBJ2-7; D may be TRBD2 (6 bases). In DNA, the CDR3 is TGCGCCAGCAGCCTCACCGTCGGGGGTTACGAGCAGTACTTC. It specifies CASSLTVGGYEQYF.